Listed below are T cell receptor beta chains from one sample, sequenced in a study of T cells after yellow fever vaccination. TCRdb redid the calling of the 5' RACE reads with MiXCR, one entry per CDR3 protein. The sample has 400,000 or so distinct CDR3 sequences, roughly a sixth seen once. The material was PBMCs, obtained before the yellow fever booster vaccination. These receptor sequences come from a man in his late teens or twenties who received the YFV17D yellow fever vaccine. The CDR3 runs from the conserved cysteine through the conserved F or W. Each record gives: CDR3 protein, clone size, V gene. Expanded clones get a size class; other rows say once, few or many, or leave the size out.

cdr3_aa: CASSLYGGRDTQYF
clone_size: NA
v_call: TRBV5-1

cdr3_aa: CASSVGRHGYTF
clone_size: few
v_call: TRBV9

cdr3_aa: CASSAIDSPLHF
clone_size: NA
v_call: TRBV2

cdr3_aa: CASSLDASGGSGTQYF
clone_size: NA
v_call: TRBV5-1

cdr3_aa: CASSLGSDFVYQETQYF
clone_size: few
v_call: TRBV7-2

cdr3_aa: CAILDNYGYTF
clone_size: NA
v_call: TRBV10-3

cdr3_aa: CASSPRGTALNTQYF
clone_size: NA
v_call: TRBV18

cdr3_aa: CASSFKTGEGYMNTEAFF
clone_size: NA
v_call: TRBV6-5

cdr3_aa: CSARDLTSGGAGETQYF
clone_size: few
v_call: TRBV20-1

cdr3_aa: CASSLGGGLPNTEAFF
clone_size: few
v_call: TRBV7-9

cdr3_aa: CASSETSGGAREQFF
clone_size: many
v_call: TRBV7-2

cdr3_aa: CASNRRNSNTGELFF
clone_size: NA
v_call: TRBV11-2

cdr3_aa: CASGNTELYNSPLHF
clone_size: few
v_call: TRBV7-9

cdr3_aa: CAIRGLAFDNEQFF
clone_size: NA
v_call: TRBV10-3

cdr3_aa: CASSRGTGANTGELFF
clone_size: NA
v_call: TRBV27

cdr3_aa: CASSFGPNEKLFF
clone_size: NA
v_call: TRBV12-3/TRBV12-4

cdr3_aa: CATGTANYEQYF
clone_size: few
v_call: TRBV6-5

cdr3_aa: CASSLTGGGYDTQYF
clone_size: NA
v_call: TRBV12-3/TRBV12-4

cdr3_aa: CASSQDSGTDTQYF
clone_size: NA
v_call: TRBV4-3

cdr3_aa: CASSSTSTGNTEAFF
clone_size: NA
v_call: TRBV6-2/TRBV6-3

cdr3_aa: CASSLGPSEGTQYF
clone_size: NA
v_call: TRBV7-7

cdr3_aa: CASSFQRGDGETQYF
clone_size: NA
v_call: TRBV7-2

cdr3_aa: CASSARDLQPQHF
clone_size: few
v_call: TRBV7-9

cdr3_aa: CASSLVIGETQYF
clone_size: NA
v_call: TRBV7-9

cdr3_aa: CSVDWGGNEQFF
clone_size: NA
v_call: TRBV29-1

cdr3_aa: CASSQDRGPRNLADTQYF
clone_size: NA
v_call: TRBV4-3

cdr3_aa: CSVAPGLVNYGYTF
clone_size: few
v_call: TRBV29-1

cdr3_aa: CAITSEGLNSPLHF
clone_size: NA
v_call: TRBV10-3

cdr3_aa: CASRMGDWAGEQFF
clone_size: few
v_call: TRBV9

cdr3_aa: CSAERDAALQFF
clone_size: NA
v_call: TRBV29-1

cdr3_aa: CASSEAIPRRGRADGYTF
clone_size: few
v_call: TRBV6-1

cdr3_aa: CASRQLGGAEDTQYF
clone_size: few
v_call: TRBV12-3/TRBV12-4

cdr3_aa: CSAGLFTEIRSQYF
clone_size: NA
v_call: TRBV20-1

cdr3_aa: CASSPTYSSGELFF
clone_size: few
v_call: TRBV6-6

cdr3_aa: CASSPGDRGIVGELFF
clone_size: few
v_call: TRBV7-6

cdr3_aa: CASSLGRLAGGPDTQYF
clone_size: NA
v_call: TRBV5-1

cdr3_aa: CASSQDWDSYNEQFF
clone_size: few
v_call: TRBV4-3